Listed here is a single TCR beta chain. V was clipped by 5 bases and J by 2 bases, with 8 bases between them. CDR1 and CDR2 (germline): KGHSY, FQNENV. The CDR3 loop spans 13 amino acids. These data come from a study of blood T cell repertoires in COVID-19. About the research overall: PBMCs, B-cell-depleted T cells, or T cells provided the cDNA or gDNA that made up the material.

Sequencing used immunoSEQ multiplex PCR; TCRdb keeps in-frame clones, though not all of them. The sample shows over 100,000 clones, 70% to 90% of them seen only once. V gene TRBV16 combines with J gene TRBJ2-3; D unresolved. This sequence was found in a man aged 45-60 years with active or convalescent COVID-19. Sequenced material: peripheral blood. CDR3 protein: CASSRLNTDTQYF. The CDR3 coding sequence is TGTGCCAGCAGCAGACTGAACACAGATACGCAGTATTTT.